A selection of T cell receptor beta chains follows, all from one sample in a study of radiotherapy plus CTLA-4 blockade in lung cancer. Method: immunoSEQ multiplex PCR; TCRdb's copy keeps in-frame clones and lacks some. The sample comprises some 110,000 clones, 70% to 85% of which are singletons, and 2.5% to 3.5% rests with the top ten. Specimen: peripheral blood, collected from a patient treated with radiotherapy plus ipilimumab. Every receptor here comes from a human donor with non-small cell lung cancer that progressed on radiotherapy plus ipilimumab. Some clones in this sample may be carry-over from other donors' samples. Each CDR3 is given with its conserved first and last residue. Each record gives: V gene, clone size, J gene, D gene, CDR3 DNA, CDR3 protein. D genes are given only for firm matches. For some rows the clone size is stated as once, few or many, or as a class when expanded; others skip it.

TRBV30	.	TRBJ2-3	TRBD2	TGTGCCTGGAGCAAACTAGCGGGGGGTAGAGATACGCAGTATTTT	CAWSKLAGGRDTQYF
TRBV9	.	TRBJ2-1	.	TGTGCCAGCAGCCCGGTGGTGGGTAGATACAATGAGCAGTTCTTC	CASSPVVGRYNEQFF
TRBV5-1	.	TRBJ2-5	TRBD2	TGCGCCAGCAGCTTGGGACTAGCGGGGGGGTCACAAGAGACCCAGTACTTC	CASSLGLAGGSQETQYF
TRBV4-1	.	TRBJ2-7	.	TGCGCCAGCAGCACCGGGGACGCCCCCACCTACGAGCAGTACTTC	CASSTGDAPTYEQYF
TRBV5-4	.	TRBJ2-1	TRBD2	TGTGCCAGCAGGCCGGGACTAGCGGGTGACAATGAGCAGTTCTTC	CASRPGLAGDNEQFF
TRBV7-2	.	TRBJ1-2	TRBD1	TGTGCCAGCAGCCGCAGGGGGCGCTTGGGGGGCTACACCTTC	CASSRRGRLGGYTF
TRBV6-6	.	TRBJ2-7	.	TGTGCCAGCAGCCCGGGATTTAGCAAGCACTACGAGCAGTACTTC	CASSPGFSKHYEQYF
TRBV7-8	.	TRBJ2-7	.	TGTGCCAGCAGCAGAGTCACAGGTTTTTCCTACGAGCAGTACTTC	CASSRVTGFSYEQYF
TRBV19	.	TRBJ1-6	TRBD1	TGTGCCAGTAGTATTTTGACAGGGGAAAACTATAATTCACCCCTCCACTTT	CASSILTGENYNSPLHF
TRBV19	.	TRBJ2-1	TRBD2	TGTGCCAGTAGTACAGGGACTAGCGGAAACAATGAGCAGTTCTTC	CASSTGTSGNNEQFF
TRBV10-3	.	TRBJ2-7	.	TGTGCCATTCGACCCGGGGCAGGCGGCGGCTACGAGCAGTACTTC	CAIRPGAGGGYEQYF
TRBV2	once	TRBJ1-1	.	TGTGCCAGCAGTGAGACCAGAGAGAACACTGAAGCTTTCTTT	CASSETRENTEAFF
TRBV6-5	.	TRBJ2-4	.	TGTGCCAGCAGTTACTCCCGGAATACAAACATTCAGTACTTC	CASSYSRNTNIQYF
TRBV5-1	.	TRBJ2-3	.	TGCGCCAGCAGCCTTGCTGAGCACACAGATACGCAGTATTTT	CASSLAEHTDTQYF
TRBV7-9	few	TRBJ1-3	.	TGTGCCAGCAGCTTAGCTGGAAACACCATATATTTT	CASSLAGNTIYF
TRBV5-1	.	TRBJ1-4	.	TGCGCCAGCAGCGAGGGAGGATACAATGAAAAACTGTTTTTT	CASSEGGYNEKLFF
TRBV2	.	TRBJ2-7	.	TGTGCCAGCACCGAATTGGACTACGAGCAGTACTTC	CASTELDYEQYF
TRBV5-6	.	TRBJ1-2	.	TGCGCCAGCAGCTTGTGGATCCCCTATGGCTACACCTTC	CASSLWIPYGYTF
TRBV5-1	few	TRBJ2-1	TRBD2	TGCGCCAGCAGCCCCCGGGGGGACTACAATGAGCAGTTCTTC	CASSPRGDYNEQFF
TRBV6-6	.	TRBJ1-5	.	TGTGCCAGCAGTTACTCGACGGGTCAGCCCCAGCATTTT	CASSYSTGQPQHF
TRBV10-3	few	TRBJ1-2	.	TGTGCCATCAGTGAGTCGAGGGGACCCTATGGCTACACCTTC	CAISESRGPYGYTF
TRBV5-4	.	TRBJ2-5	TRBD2	TGTGCCAGCAGCTTGTTGGCGGGGGGGCTCAACCAAGAGACCCAGTACTTC	CASSLLAGGLNQETQYF
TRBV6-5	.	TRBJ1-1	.	TGTGCCAGCAGTAGCAGGGTTTCGAACACTGAAGCTTTCTTT	CASSSRVSNTEAFF
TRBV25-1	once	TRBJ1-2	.	TGTGCCAGCAGTGCCCAGACAGGCAAAACCGCTGGCTACACCTTC	CASSAQTGKTAGYTF